These T cell receptor beta chains were read from a single sample in a study of blood T cell repertoires in COVID-19. The protocol was immunoSEQ multiplex PCR, while the TCRdb copy is restricted to in-frame clones and leaves out a portion. The sample has a few hundred thousand clones, more than 70% seen once. Sequencing used peripheral blood. The receptors originated from a woman aged 55-75 years with COVID-19, enrolled during active disease. The conserved cysteine and the conserved F or W are not part of the CDR3 here. Fields, in order: V gene, clone size, J gene, CDR3 protein. Not every row has a clone size; where given, it reads once, few, many or a size class.

>TRBV27|.|TRBJ2-7
ASSTGSYEQY
>TRBV9|.|TRBJ1-1
ASSPGTANTEAF
>TRBV2|.|TRBJ2-1
ASTLGLAGDNEQF
>TRBV14|.|TRBJ1-5
ASSPGTINQPQH
>TRBV19|once|TRBJ1-2
ASSIAGQGYYGYT
>TRBV9|.|TRBJ1-3
ASSVERQSSGNTIY
>TRBV7-8|.|TRBJ1-2
ASSLVGGQGGYT
>TRBV1|.|TRBJ2-6
TSSQRWGQGSGANVLT
>TRBV5-4|.|TRBJ2-1
ASSSDVTGVSRQF
>TRBV7-3|.|TRBJ2-3
ASSLDAAGGTDTQY